A single sample gave rise to the 9 T cell receptor beta chains below, sequenced in a study of shared clonotypes between healthy human individuals. CD45RO-negative CD8 cells positively selected for CCR7 made up the naive population, which excluded terminally differentiated effector memory CD45RA+ cells. Sequenced by immunoSEQ multiplex PCR; TCRdb stores in-frame clones only, minus some. Of around 1,900,000 clones listed, 93% are singletons. Specimen: naive CD8+ T cells from PBMCs. The origin of the receptors is a man in his late teens or twenties in good health. Some clones in this sample may be carry-over from other donors' samples.

This clone was counted between two and nine times. The V gene is TRBV29-1, the J gene TRBJ1-4; TRBD1 agrees at 7 bases. This CDR3 contains 13 residues. Germline values: CDR1 SQVTM, CDR2 ANQGSEA. V was clipped by 7 bases and J by 4 bases; unmatched bases: 6. In nucleotides, the CDR3 is TGCAGCGCCAAGACAGGGTTTAATGAAAAACTGTTTTTT. It translates to CSAKTGFNEKLFF.

The rearrangement joins TRBV5-1 to TRBJ1-4; D perhaps matches TRBD1 (5 bases). The germline gives CDR1 SGHRS, CDR2 YFSETQ. The V gene lost 3 bases and the J gene lost 8 bases, with 26 bases spanning the gap. CDR3 length: 18 amino acids. DNA for the CDR3: TGCGCCAGCAGCTCGGACCGGGACCGGGCCCTCCGACGGGAAAAACTGTTTTTT. Residues: CASSSDRDRALRREKLFF.

The CDR3 region is CASSSEGARNQPQHF. The CDR3 DNA is TGTGCCAGCAGTTCCGAGGGGGCTCGCAATCAGCCCCAGCATTTT. The rearrangement joins TRBV6-1 to TRBJ1-5; 7 bases agree with TRBD1. The length of the CDR3 is 15 residues. The V and J ends lost 5 bases and 2 bases, in that order; junction bases with no gene match: 6. CDR1 MNHNS and CDR2 SASEGT come from the germline V gene.

The chain recombines TRBV27 with TRBJ2-2; possibly TRBD2 for D (6 bases). This CDR3 is built from 16 residues. In germline, CDR1 is MNHEY, CDR2 SMNVEV (reference sequence). V was clipped by 5 bases and J by 0 bases, with 13 bases between them. The CDR3 DNA follows: TGTGCCAGCAGTCAGGGACTCTTCGCGAACACCGGGGAGCTGTTTTTT. Protein sequence: CASSQGLFANTGELFF.

The rearrangement uses TRBV5-5 and TRBJ2-1, with TRBD2 as a possible D gene (6 bases). V was pared by 1 base and J by 7 bases, with 12 bases between. Germline CDR1 SGHKS, CDR2 YYEKEE (reference sequence). This CDR3 contains 14 residues. The CDR3: CASSLLRTTNEQFF. DNA of the CDR3: TGTGCCAGCAGCTTGCTTCGGACTACAAATGAGCAGTTCTTC.

The chain is built from TRBV13 and TRBJ2-7; D is possibly TRBD2 (6 bases). V shed 2 bases and J shed 3 bases, with 14 bases lying between them. Germline CDR1 and CDR2: PRHDT and FYEKMQ (reference sequence). The CDR3 is 15 amino acids. Here the CDR3 DNA reads TGTGCCAGCAGCTTATTGGGCGCGGGGAGCTACGAGCAGTACTTC. It specifies CASSLLGAGSYEQYF.

This chain uses TRBV9 with TRBJ2-7, with D tentatively TRBD2 (5 bases). Germline lookup yields CDR1 SGDLS and CDR2 YYNGEE. Trimming took off 0 bases at V and 4 bases at J, with 17 bases between the two ends. The CDR3 covers 16 residues. CDR3 nucleotides: TGTGCCAGCAGCGTAGAAGGCGACCCCGCGGGTTACGAGCAGTACTTC. Translation: CASSVEGDPAGYEQYF.

This sequence joins TRBV7-9 and TRBJ1-1; 7 bases line up with TRBD1. The V segment lost 8 bases and the J segment 4 bases; nucleotides outside the gene matches: 13. The CDR3 is made up of 15 amino acids. Germline V CDR1 and CDR2: SEHNR, FQNEAQ (reference sequence). The CDR3: CASARQGIWGTEAFF. The CDR3 DNA sequence: TGTGCCAGCGCGAGACAGGGAATTTGGGGCACTGAAGCTTTCTTT.

J is TRBJ2-1 and V is TRBV5-6; 12 bases match TRBD2. J was trimmed by 8 bases and V by 0 bases; bases with no gene match: 3. The germline CDR1 and CDR2 sequences are SGHDT and YYEEEE. CDR3 size: 15 residues. The CDR3 nucleotides are TGTGCCAGCAGCTTGGGACTAGCGGGAGTGCATGAGCAGTTCTTC. Protein sequence: CASSLGLAGVHEQFF.